A single sample gave rise to the 16 T cell receptor beta chains below, sequenced in a study of blood T cell dynamics during melanoma immunotherapy. The method was immunoSEQ multiplex PCR; TCRdb's version includes in-frame clones alone and lacks a portion of them. The sample includes approximately 4,900 clones, about 88% seen only once; the top ten take about 31%. As for time point: week 3, after first cycle of checkpoint inhibitor. The material was blood, obtained from a patient treated with checkpoint blockade. These receptors all come from a human donor with melanoma.

V is TRBV19 and J is TRBJ2-1; 7 positions match TRBD2. J was trimmed by 4 bases and V by 6 bases; bases with no gene match: 9. The length of the CDR3 is 15 residues. Germline loops: CDR1 LNHDA, CDR2 SQIVND (reference sequence). This CDR3 is CASSLGTNSYNEQFF. The CDR3 DNA reads TGTGCCAGTAGCCTCGGGACTAACTCGTACAATGAGCAGTTCTTC.

The chain couples TRBV18 to TRBJ1-2, with TRBD1 matching 10 bases. The V gene end was trimmed by 5 bases and the J gene end by 8 bases; junction bases not matched to a gene: 11. This CDR3 region has 15 residues. CDR1 and CDR2 (germline): KGHSH, LQKENI. CDR3 nucleotides: TGTGCCAGCTCATACGTGACAGGGGGCGCGGACGGCTACACCTTC. This translates into CASSYVTGGADGYTF.

This clone was observed a few times. The chain uses TRBV18 and TRBJ2-7; TRBD1 matches at 9 bases. Germline CDR1 reads KGHSH; CDR2 reads LQKENI. There are 14 residues in the CDR3. Trimming cost V 6 bases and J 5 bases; bases outside gene matches: 8. CDR3 region: CASSQSGQGDEQYF. Here the CDR3 DNA reads TGTGCCAGCTCCCAGTCGGGACAGGGCGACGAGCAGTACTTC.

This chain uses TRBV9 with TRBJ2-7; the D gene is possibly TRBD1 (6 bases). The V gene's germline CDR1 is SGDLS and CDR2 YYNGEE. CDR3 length: 14 residues. The ends were cut back, 0 bases at V and 3 bases at J, with 10 bases in the middle. CDR3 amino acids: CASSVVDSNYEQYF. CDR3 DNA sequence: TGTGCCAGCAGCGTAGTGGACAGCAACTACGAGCAGTACTTC.

V usage is TRBV19 and J usage is TRBJ2-1, with 9 bases that match TRBD2. The CDR3 runs 15 residues. The germline V gene encodes CDR1 LNHDA and CDR2 SQIVND (reference sequence). With 3 bases clipped from V and 7 bases from J, the junction kept 7 bases outside the gene matches. The CDR3 loop reads CASSISGSSVNEQFF. In DNA, the CDR3 is TGTGCCAGTAGTATTAGCGGGAGCTCGGTAAATGAGCAGTTCTTC.

This clone was recorded a few times. This chain uses TRBV19 with TRBJ2-2, with D possibly being TRBD1 or TRBD2 (5 bases each). This CDR3 comprises 16 residues. Germline CDR1 is LNHDA and CDR2 is SQIVND (reference sequence). The V and J ends lost 7 bases and 4 bases respectively, with 19 bases between them. CDR3 DNA: TGTGCCAGTAAGGTCTTCAGTCGAGGGGTCACCGGGGAGCTGTTTTTT. Translation: CASKVFSRGVTGELFF.

This sequence joins TRBV5-1 and TRBJ1-1; TRBD1 agrees at 10 bases. After removal of 6 bases from V and 4 bases from J, the junction contained 9 bases not matched to a gene. CDR3 length equals 15 residues. The germline CDR1 and CDR2 sequences are SGHRS and YFSETQ. The CDR3 spells CASTRDRGGSTEAFF. Written as DNA, the CDR3 is TGCGCCAGCACACGGGACAGGGGCGGAAGCACTGAAGCTTTCTTT. The complete variable domain, with remaining parts taken from reference TRBV5-1 and TRBJ1-1, reads KAGVTQTPRYLIKTRGQQVTLSCSPISGHRSVSWYQQTPGQGLQFLFEYFSETQRNKGNFPGRFSGRQFSNSRSEMNVSTLELGDSALYLCASTRDRGGSTEAFFGQGTRLTVV.

This sequence joins TRBV28 and TRBJ2-1, with D unclear. Trimming shortened V by 4 bases and J by 0 bases, and 10 bases separated the two germline ends. The CDR3 consists of 15 residues. Looked up from germline, CDR1 is MDHEN and CDR2 is SYDVKM. The CDR3 bases are TGTGCCAGCAGTTGGCCAGGAAACTCCTACAATGAGCAGTTCTTC. Translating gives CASSWPGNSYNEQFF.

The chain recombines TRBV5-3 with TRBJ1-5, with TRBD1 matching over 8 bases. TRBV5-3 is annotated as an ORF whose role is uncertain. Losses at the gene ends were 4 bases for V and 6 bases for J; bases not matched to a gene: 9. The CDR3 extends over 15 amino acids. The CDR3 DNA reads as TGTGCCAGAAGCCCGGACAGGGATGGTGGTCAGCCCCAGCATTTT. This sequence encodes CARSPDRDGGQPQHF.

The CDR3 loop reads CASSLSGDGRDQYFYEQYF. The CDR3 nucleotides read TGTGCCAGCAGTTTATCGGGGGACGGGCGGGATCAGTATTTCTACGAGCAGTACTTC. V and J are TRBV27 and TRBJ2-7, with D maybe TRBD2 (6 bases). CDR3 size: 19 residues. The V gene lost 0 bases and the J gene lost 3 bases, with 24 bases spanning the gap. Germline V gives CDR1 MNHEY, CDR2 SMNVEV (reference sequence).

V gene TRBV4-2 combines with J gene TRBJ1-2; 10 bases align to TRBD1. This CDR3 is 15 amino acids long. V trimming: 0 bases; J trimming: 6 bases; junction bases outside the gene matches: 4. Germline V CDR1 and CDR2: LGHNA, YNFKEQ. The CDR3 sequence: CASSQDRDRGNGYTF. The CDR3 DNA sequence: TGTGCCAGCAGCCAAGATCGGGACAGGGGTAATGGCTACACCTTC.

This chain uses TRBV5-1 with TRBJ1-2; 9 bases align to TRBD1. CDR1 and CDR2 (germline): SGHRS, YFSETQ. V lost 4 bases and J lost 4; bases outside the gene matches: 5. CDR3 size: 14 residues. The CDR3 DNA follows: TGCGCCAGCAGCGCCTCGACAGGGGGCTATGGCTACACCTTC. Amino acid sequence: CASSASTGGYGYTF.

The genes are TRBV7-2 and TRBJ2-7, with a tentative D call TRBD1 (6 bases). The CDR3 contains 17 residues. Trimming removed 4 bases at V and 2 bases at J, with 21 bases between. Germline values: CDR1 SGHTA, CDR2 FQGNSA. The CDR3 nucleotides are TGTGCCAGCAGCTCACCCTTCATGTGGGGGCTAACCTACGAGCAGTACTTC. Its protein product is CASSSPFMWGLTYEQYF.

This clone was seen a single time. The rearrangement joins TRBV6-6 to TRBJ2-5, with no clear D. Trimming removed 2 bases from V and 4 bases from J, with 11 bases in between. Germline assignment: CDR1 MNHNY and CDR2 SVGAGI (reference sequence). This CDR3 is built from 14 residues. The CDR3 here is CASSYGPWAETQYF. CDR3 coding DNA: TGTGCCAGCAGTTACGGGCCATGGGCAGAGACCCAGTACTTC.

V usage is TRBV6-4 and J usage is TRBJ2-1; D may match TRBD1 or TRBD2 (5 bases each). The ends were cut back, 3 bases at V and 10 bases at J, with 16 bases in the middle. Germline V CDR1 and CDR2: MRHNA, SNTAGT. This CDR3 is 14 amino acids long. CDR3 coding DNA: TGTGCCAGCAGTGAGGCTGTTGGGGGAAGGGAGCAGTTCTTC. This sequence encodes CASSEAVGGREQFF.

V is TRBV9 and J is TRBJ2-3; 7 nucleotides agree with TRBD2. The CDR3 consists of 16 residues. The ends lost 1 base at V and 6 bases at J; junction bases unmatched: 11. The germline gives CDR1 SGDLS, CDR2 YYNGEE. The CDR3 DNA is TGTGCCAGCAGCGTAACAATAGCGGGTACCGGGGATACGCAGTATTTT. This translates into CASSVTIAGTGDTQYF. Combining the CDR3 with reference TRBV9 and TRBJ2-3 gives the whole variable domain DSGVTQTPKHLITATGQRVTLRCSPRSGDLSVYWYQQSLDQGLQFLIQYYNGEERAKGNILERFSAQQFPDLHSELNLSSLELGDSALYFCASSVTIAGTGDTQYFGPGTRLTVL.